The 3 T cell receptor beta chains below all came from one sample that was sequenced in a study of spatial heterogeneity in lung cancer (dated by TCRdb to the late 2010s). The receptor library was made with 5' RACE. Sequenced on a NextSeq 500. TCRdb trimmed the raw reads at Q25, called clones with MiXCR and kept productive beta chains. Rows are combined by CDR3 protein, so each entry shows the most common genes and DNA. The sample records 77,000 or so distinct CDR3 sequences, about a fifth of which are singletons. 5.5% to 7% of the sample rests with the top ten. The time point label for this specimen denotes: sample taken at primary tumor resection. Without any cell sorting, TCR sequencing was performed on whole RNA extracted either from tumor and nontumor lung tissue or from cryopreserved PBMC samples. The material sequenced was PBMCs, taken at surgery. The source is a male donor with early-stage non-small cell lung cancer.

This clonotype showed up just a few times. The V and J genes are TRBV7-2 and TRBJ2-3, with D maybe TRBD2 (6 bases). The CDR3 covers 15 residues. Looked up from germline, CDR1 is SGHTA and CDR2 is FQGNSA. Trimming shortened V by 3 bases and J by 5 bases, and 15 bases separated the two germline ends. Here the CDR3 reads CASSFRTGVVDTQYF. The CDR3, as DNA: TGTGCCAGCAGCTTTAGAACGGGAGTGGTAGATACGCAGTATTTT. Complete variable domain (other parts from reference TRBV7-2 and TRBJ2-3): GAGVSQSPSNKVTEKGKDVELRCDPISGHTALYWYRQSLGQGLEFLIYFQGNSAPDKSGLPSDRFSAERTGGSVSTLTIQRTQQEDSAVYLCASSFRTGVVDTQYFGPGTRLTVL.

On this clonotype: Because it lacks the conserved phenylalanine or tryptophan at the end, this CDR3 is likely a read error. This rearrangement joins TRBV29-1 to TRBJ2-1, with 8 positions matching TRBD2. V trimming: 7 bases; J trimming: 0 bases; junction bases outside the gene matches: 5. From germline, CDR1 is SQVTM and CDR2 ANQGSEA. This CDR3 comprises 14 residues. The CDR3 DNA is TGCAGCGGGCAGCGGGGGAGCTCCTACAATGAGCAGTTCGTC. Residues: CSGQRGSSYNEQFV.

This clonotype was picked up a small number of times. The chain links TRBV5-1 to TRBJ1-4, with unresolved D. The CDR3 length is 14 residues. Germline V gene data show CDR1 as SGHRS and CDR2 as YFSETQ. V lost 0 bases, J lost 4 bases, and 7 bases lay in between. The CDR3 protein is CASSLGPGNEKLFF. The CDR3 coding sequence is TGCGCCAGCAGCTTGGGGCCGGGTAATGAAAAACTGTTTTTT.